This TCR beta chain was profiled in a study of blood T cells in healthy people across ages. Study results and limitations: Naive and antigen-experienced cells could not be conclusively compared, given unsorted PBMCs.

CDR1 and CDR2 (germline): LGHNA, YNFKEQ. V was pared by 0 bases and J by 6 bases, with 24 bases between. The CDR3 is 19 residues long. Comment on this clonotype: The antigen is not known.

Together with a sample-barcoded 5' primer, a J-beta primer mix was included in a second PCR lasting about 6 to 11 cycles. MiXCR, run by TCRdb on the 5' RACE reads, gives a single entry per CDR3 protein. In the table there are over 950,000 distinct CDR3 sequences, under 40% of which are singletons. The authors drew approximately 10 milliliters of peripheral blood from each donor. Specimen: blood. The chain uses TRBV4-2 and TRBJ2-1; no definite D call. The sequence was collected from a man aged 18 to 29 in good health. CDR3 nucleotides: TGTGCCAGCAGCCAAGATCGATTTACAAGGGCTCGCCGACCCAATGAGCAGTTCTTC. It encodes CASSQDRFTRARRPNEQFF.